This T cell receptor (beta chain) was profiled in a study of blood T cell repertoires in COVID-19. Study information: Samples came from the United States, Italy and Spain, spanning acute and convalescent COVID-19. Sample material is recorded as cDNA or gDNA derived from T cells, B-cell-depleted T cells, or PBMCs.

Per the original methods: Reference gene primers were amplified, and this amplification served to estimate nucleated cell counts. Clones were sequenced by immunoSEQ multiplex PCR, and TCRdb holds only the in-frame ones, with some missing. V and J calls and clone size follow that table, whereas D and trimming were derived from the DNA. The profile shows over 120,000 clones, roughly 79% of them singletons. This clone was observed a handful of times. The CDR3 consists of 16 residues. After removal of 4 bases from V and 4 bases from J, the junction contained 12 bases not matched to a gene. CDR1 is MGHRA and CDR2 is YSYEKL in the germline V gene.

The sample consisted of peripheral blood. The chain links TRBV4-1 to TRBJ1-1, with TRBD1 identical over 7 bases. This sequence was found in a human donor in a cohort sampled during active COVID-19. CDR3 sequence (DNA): TGCGCCAGCAGCCGGGACAGATGGGGCGCGAGCACTGAAGCTTTCTTT. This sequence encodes CASSRDRWGASTEAFF.